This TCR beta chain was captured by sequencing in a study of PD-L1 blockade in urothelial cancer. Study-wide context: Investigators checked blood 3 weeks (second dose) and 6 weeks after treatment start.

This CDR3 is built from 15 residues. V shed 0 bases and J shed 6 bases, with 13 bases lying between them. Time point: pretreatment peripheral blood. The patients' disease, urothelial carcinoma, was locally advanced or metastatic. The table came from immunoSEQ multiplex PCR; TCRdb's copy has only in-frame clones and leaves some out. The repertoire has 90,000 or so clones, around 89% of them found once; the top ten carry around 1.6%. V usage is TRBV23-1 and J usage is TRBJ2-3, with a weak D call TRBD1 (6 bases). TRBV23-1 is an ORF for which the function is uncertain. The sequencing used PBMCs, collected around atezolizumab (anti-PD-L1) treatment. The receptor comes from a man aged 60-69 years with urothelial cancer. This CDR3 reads CASSQSTKTGDTQYF. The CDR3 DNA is TGCGCCAGCAGTCAATCGACCAAAACAGGGGATACGCAGTATTTT.